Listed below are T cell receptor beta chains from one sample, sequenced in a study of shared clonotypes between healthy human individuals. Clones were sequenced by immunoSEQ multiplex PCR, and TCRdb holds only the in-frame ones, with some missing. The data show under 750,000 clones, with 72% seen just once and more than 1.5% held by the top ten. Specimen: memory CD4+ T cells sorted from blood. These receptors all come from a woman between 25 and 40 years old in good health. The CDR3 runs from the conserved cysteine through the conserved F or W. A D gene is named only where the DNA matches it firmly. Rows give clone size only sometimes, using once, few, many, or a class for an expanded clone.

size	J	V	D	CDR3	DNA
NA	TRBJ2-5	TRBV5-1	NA	CASSPGAERQETQYF	TGCGCCAGCAGCCCAGGGGCCGAACGACAAGAGACCCAGTACTTC
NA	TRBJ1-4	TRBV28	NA	CASSLDTFGPLLFF	TGTGCCAGCAGTTTGGATACGTTCGGTCCATTGCTGTTTTTT
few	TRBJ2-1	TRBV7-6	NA	CASSLETGEQFF	TGTGCCAGCAGCTTAGAAACGGGTGAGCAGTTCTTC
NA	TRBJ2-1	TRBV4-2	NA	CASSPPYGSNRYNEQFF	TGTGCCAGCAGCCCCCCCTACGGGAGCAATAGATACAATGAGCAGTTCTTC
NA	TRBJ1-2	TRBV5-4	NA	CASSLFAQPGYTF	TGTGCCAGCAGCTTGTTTGCTCAGCCAGGCTACACCTTC
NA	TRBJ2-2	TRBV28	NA	CASREGGRVRTGELFF	TGTGCCAGCAGAGAGGGGGGGAGGGTTCGGACCGGGGAGCTGTTTTTT
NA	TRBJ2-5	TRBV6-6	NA	CASRGYEGMETQYF	TGTGCCAGCAGGGGATACGAGGGCATGGAGACCCAGTACTTC
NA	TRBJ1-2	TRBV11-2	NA	CASSLAGGNGYTF	TGTGCCAGCAGCTTAGCCGGGGGGAATGGCTACACCTTC
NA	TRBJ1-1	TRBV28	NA	CASSLEARSTEAFF	TGTGCCAGCAGTTTGGAGGCGCGAAGCACTGAAGCTTTCTTT
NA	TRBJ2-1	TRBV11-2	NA	CASSLQARRHNEQFF	TGTGCCAGCAGCTTACAAGCGCGGCGCCACAATGAGCAGTTCTTC
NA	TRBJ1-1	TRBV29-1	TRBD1	CSVFDRGMNTEAFF	TGCAGCGTCTTTGACAGGGGAATGAACACTGAAGCTTTCTTT
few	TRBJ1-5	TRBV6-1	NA	CASSPGGYSNQPQHF	TGTGCCAGCAGTCCCGGGGGTTACAGCAATCAGCCCCAGCATTTT
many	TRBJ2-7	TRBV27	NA	CASSKRSYYEQYF	TGTGCCAGCAGCAAACGGAGCTATTACGAGCAGTACTTC
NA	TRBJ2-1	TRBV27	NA	CASQTLRGPSNEQFF	TGTGCCAGCCAGACCCTCCGGGGGCCTAGCAATGAGCAGTTCTTC
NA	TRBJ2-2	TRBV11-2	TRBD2	CASSSSSGANTGELFF	TGTGCCAGCAGCTCCTCTAGCGGGGCGAACACCGGGGAGCTGTTTTTT
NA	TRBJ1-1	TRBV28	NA	CASSRPGGAGNTEAFF	TGTGCCAGCAGTCGGCCCGGGGGGGCAGGGAACACTGAAGCTTTCTTT
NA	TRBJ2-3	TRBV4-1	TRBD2	CASSHNMGGWGGRDPDTQYF	TGCGCCAGCAGCCACAATATGGGGGGCTGGGGCGGGAGGGACCCAGATACGCAGTATTTT
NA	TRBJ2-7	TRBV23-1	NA	CASSQSVLRDEQYF	TGCGCCAGCAGTCAATCGGTTCTCCGCGACGAGCAGTACTTC
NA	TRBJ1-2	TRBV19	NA	CASTEHRGYGYTF	TGTGCCAGTACTGAGCACCGAGGCTATGGCTACACCTTC
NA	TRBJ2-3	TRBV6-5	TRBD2	CASRTGTSADTQYF	TGTGCCAGCAGGACCGGGACTAGCGCCGATACGCAGTATTTT
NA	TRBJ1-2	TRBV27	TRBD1	CASSSSRGQGALGYTF	TGTGCCAGCAGTAGTTCTAGGGGACAGGGGGCACTTGGCTACACCTTC
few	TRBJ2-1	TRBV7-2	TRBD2	CASSLNAGVGNEQFF	TGTGCCAGCAGCTTAAATGCGGGAGTTGGGAATGAGCAGTTCTTC
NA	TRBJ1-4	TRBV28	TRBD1	CASSRQGSAEKLFF	TGTGCCAGCAGTCGACAGGGGTCGGCTGAAAAACTGTTTTTT
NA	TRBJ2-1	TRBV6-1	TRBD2	CASRSSGSGDNEQFF	TGTGCCAGCAGATCCTCGGGAAGCGGGGACAATGAGCAGTTCTTC
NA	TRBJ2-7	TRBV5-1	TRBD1	CASSRDSYEQYF	TGCGCCAGCTCCCGGGACAGCTACGAGCAGTACTTC
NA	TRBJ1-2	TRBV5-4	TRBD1	CASGTGRSGGYTF	TGTGCCAGCGGGACAGGGAGGTCTGGTGGCTACACCTTC
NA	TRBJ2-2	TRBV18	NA	CASSSTGTGELFF	TGTGCCAGCTCATCCACAGGGACCGGGGAGCTGTTTTTT
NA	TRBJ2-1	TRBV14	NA	CASSLGGLRRTGYNEQFF	TGTGCCAGCAGCCTGGGTGGTTTACGGAGGACGGGGTACAATGAGCAGTTCTTC
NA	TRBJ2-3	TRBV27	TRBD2	CASSLRLASDTQYF	TGTGCCAGCAGTTTAAGACTAGCGTCAGATACGCAGTATTTT
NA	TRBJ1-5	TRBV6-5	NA	CASSSGRQMPQHF	TGTGCCAGCAGTTCCGGGAGACAAATGCCCCAGCATTTT